The 18 T cell receptor beta chains in this list originate from one sample, sequenced in a study of post-analysis software for immune sequencing data. Antigens of these TCRs are unknown. Researchers reported that TCR beta cDNA libraries carried unique molecular identifiers. Via MiXCR, TCRdb re-called the PCR reads, giving one row per CDR3 protein. Of 600,000 to 750,000 distinct CDR3 sequences in the sample, 55% to 60% were seen once. General study points: Elevated frequency relative to controls characterized roughly 5 TRBV segments in patients, TRBV5-6, TRBV5-1 and TRBV20-1 among them.

Sequencing was carried out using blood. The receptors stem from a girl aged 2-10 years with multiple sclerosis.

This clonotype was seen only a few times. This chain links TRBV25-1 with TRBJ2-1, with D possibly being TRBD2 (7 bases). CDR1 and CDR2 (germline): MGHDK, SYGVNS. The CDR3 covers 15 residues. The ends were cut back, 3 bases at V and 3 bases at J, with 12 bases in the middle. The CDR3, as DNA: TGTGCCAGCAGTGATTCAAGGGGGGGCTACAATGAGCAGTTCTTC. Residues: CASSDSRGGYNEQFF.

The J gene is TRBJ1-2, the V gene TRBV6-1; 9 bases line up with TRBD1. Germline-derived CDR1 and CDR2 are MNHNS and SASEGT. The V gene end was trimmed by 8 bases and the J gene end by 6 bases; junction bases not matched to a gene: 7. CDR3 length equals 13 residues. CDR3 residues: CASSGQGSDGYTF. The CDR3 DNA sequence: TGTGCCAGCTCGGGACAGGGAAGTGATGGCTACACCTTC.

This clonotype was seen more than once but under ten times. The CDR3 nucleotides read TGTGCCAGCGGGGACCAGGAGCAGGGAGGCACTGAAGCTTTCTTT. Amino acid sequence: CASGDQEQGGTEAFF. The V and J genes are TRBV28 and TRBJ1-1, with a possible D match to TRBD1 (5 bases). The germline CDR1 and CDR2 sequences are MDHEN and SYDVKM. The CDR3 loop spans 15 amino acids. Trimming cost V 8 bases and J 4 bases, with 20 bases left between them.

CDR3 sequence: CASRMGLHNEQFF. In DNA form, the CDR3 reads TGTGCCAGCAGGATGGGACTCCACAATGAGCAGTTCTTC. The rearrangement joins TRBV7-9 to TRBJ2-1, with TRBD2 as a possible D gene (6 bases). The germline V gene encodes CDR1 SEHNR and CDR2 FQNEAQ (reference sequence). This CDR3 is 13 amino acids long. Between the trimmed V and J ends, which lost 6 bases and 5 bases, there was a span of 11 bases.

The gene calls are TRBV20-1 and TRBJ1-6, with 8 bases aligning to TRBD1. CDR1 and CDR2 (germline): DFQATT, SNEGSKA (reference sequence). This CDR3 has 14 amino acids. The J segment lost 10 bases and the V segment lost 4 bases, leaving 9 bases of the junction unmatched. The DNA of the CDR3 is TGCAGTGCTATTCTGACAGGGGACGGGTCACCCCTCCACTTT. Translated, it gives CSAILTGDGSPLHF.

The chain combines TRBV5-1 with TRBJ2-7; 8 positions match TRBD1. The V gene's germline CDR1 is SGHRS and CDR2 YFSETQ. V shed 0 bases, J shed 2 bases, and the junction held 7 bases outside the gene matches. This CDR3 contains 16 residues. Here the CDR3 reads CASSLAPGGEAYEQYF. CDR3 in DNA: TGCGCCAGCAGCTTGGCCCCAGGGGGCGAGGCCTACGAGCAGTACTTC.

The V gene is TRBV4-2, the J gene TRBJ2-3; TRBD2 aligns across 9 bases. This CDR3 is 20 amino acids long. Germline CDR1 LGHNA, CDR2 YNFKEQ. J gave up 4 bases and V 0 bases, and 17 bases lay outside the gene matches. CDR3 DNA: TGTGCCAGCAGCCAAGATTGGGGGCAGGGGGATAGCGGGAGCCCAGATACGCAGTATTTT. The encoded protein is CASSQDWGQGDSGSPDTQYF.

The chain uses TRBV3-1 and TRBJ2-3, with D unclear. V gave up 4 bases and J gave up 1 base, with 21 bases separating them. Germline V gene data show CDR1 as LGHDT and CDR2 as YNNKEL (reference sequence). The CDR3 is 18 amino acids. The CDR3 nucleotides are TGTGCCAGCAGCCCCAACGTGGAAAACAGATGGGGCACAGATACGCAGTATTTT. This encodes CASSPNVENRWGTDTQYF.

The J gene is TRBJ2-5, the V gene TRBV20-1; D is unclear. CDR3 size: 12 residues. The ends were cut back, 1 base at V and 5 bases at J, with 8 bases in the middle. CDR1 is DFQATT and CDR2 is SNEGSKA in the germline V gene (reference sequence). The CDR3 sequence is CSARGPEETQYF. The CDR3 region has the DNA TGCAGTGCTAGAGGCCCTGAGGAGACCCAGTACTTC.

The rearrangement links TRBV2 to TRBJ2-7; TRBD1 matches 8 bases. Trimming at V came to 7 bases and at J to 6 bases, leaving 14 bases not matched to a gene. Germline loops: CDR1 SNHLY, CDR2 FYNNEI. This CDR3 has 15 amino acids. The CDR3 here is CASTHRGTGGSEQYF. In DNA form, the CDR3 reads TGTGCCAGCACTCATAGGGGGACAGGAGGCTCCGAGCAGTACTTC.

The chain joins TRBV10-3 to TRBJ1-2, with 7 bases that match TRBD1. This CDR3 region has 13 residues. V was pared by 8 bases and J by 8 bases, with 11 bases of the junction left unmatched. Germline lookup yields CDR1 ENHRY and CDR2 SYGVKD. CDR3 sequence: CAIDENRGRGYTF. As DNA, the CDR3 is TGTGCCATCGATGAAAACAGGGGAAGAGGCTACACCTTC.

This clonotype was seen a few times. The chain combines TRBV20-1 with TRBJ2-1; the match to TRBD2 covers 7 bases. The germline gives CDR1 DFQATT, CDR2 SNEGSKA (reference sequence). The CDR3 has 15 amino acids. Germline trimming cut 6 bases from V and 0 bases from J; bases unmatched to any gene: 8. The CDR3 protein is CSAILATSSYNEQFF. CDR3 DNA sequence: TGCAGTGCCATACTAGCGACTAGCTCCTACAATGAGCAGTTCTTC.

The CDR3 spells CAISVTVNTGELFF. CDR3 nucleotides: TGTGCCATCAGTGTAACTGTTAACACCGGGGAGCTGTTTTTT. The chain uses TRBV10-3 and TRBJ2-2; D is unclear. V dropped 4 bases and J dropped 2 bases, with 8 bases sitting between them. Germline loops: CDR1 ENHRY, CDR2 SYGVKD. This CDR3 has 14 residues.

Comments on this clonotype: Its ends do not fully match the called genes, so a read error is possible. The rearrangement links TRBV6-5 to TRBJ1-1, with unresolved D. The CDR3 is made up of 14 amino acids. The germline V gene encodes CDR1 MNHEY and CDR2 SVGAGI. The CDR3 here is CASRTDMGNTEAFF. DNA for the CDR3: TGTGCCAGCAGGACCGATATGGGGAACACGGAAGCTTTCTTT.

The chain recombines TRBV15 with TRBJ2-7, with TRBD1 matching 7 bases. This CDR3 comprises 13 residues. Trimming removed 3 bases from V and 3 bases from J; junction bases left unmatched: 2. The germline gives CDR1 LNHNV, CDR2 YYDKDF (reference sequence). Here the CDR3 reads CATSRDRLYEQYF. As DNA, the CDR3 is TGTGCCACCAGCAGGGACAGGCTCTACGAGCAGTACTTC.

J is TRBJ2-7 and V is TRBV20-1; D possibly corresponds to TRBD1 (6 bases). This CDR3 contains 13 residues. Trimming removed 5 bases from V and 3 bases from J, with 14 bases in between. Germline assignment: CDR1 DFQATT and CDR2 SNEGSKA (reference sequence). CDR3 sequence reads: CSAPTGPDYEQYF. The CDR3 bases are TGCAGTGCTCCAACAGGGCCCGACTACGAGCAGTACTTC.

V gene TRBV24-1 combines with J gene TRBJ2-1, with 12 bases matching TRBD2. After removal of 3 bases from V and 5 bases from J, the junction contained 10 bases not matched to a gene. CDR3 length: 18 amino acids. CDR1 and CDR2 from the germline V gene are KGHDR and SFDVKD. CDR3 in DNA: TGTGCCACCAGTGATCGGGCTAGCGGGGGGGCCCGGCACAATGAGCAGTTCTTC. Protein: CATSDRASGGARHNEQFF.

The chain uses TRBV25-1 and TRBJ2-7; 10 bases are shared with TRBD1. Germline-derived CDR1 and CDR2 are MGHDK and SYGVNS. The CDR3 is 13 amino acids. J was trimmed by 4 bases and V by 8 bases; bases with no gene match: 5. Here the CDR3 reads CASGTGAWYEQYF. The CDR3 DNA reads TGTGCCAGCGGGACAGGGGCATGGTACGAGCAGTACTTC.